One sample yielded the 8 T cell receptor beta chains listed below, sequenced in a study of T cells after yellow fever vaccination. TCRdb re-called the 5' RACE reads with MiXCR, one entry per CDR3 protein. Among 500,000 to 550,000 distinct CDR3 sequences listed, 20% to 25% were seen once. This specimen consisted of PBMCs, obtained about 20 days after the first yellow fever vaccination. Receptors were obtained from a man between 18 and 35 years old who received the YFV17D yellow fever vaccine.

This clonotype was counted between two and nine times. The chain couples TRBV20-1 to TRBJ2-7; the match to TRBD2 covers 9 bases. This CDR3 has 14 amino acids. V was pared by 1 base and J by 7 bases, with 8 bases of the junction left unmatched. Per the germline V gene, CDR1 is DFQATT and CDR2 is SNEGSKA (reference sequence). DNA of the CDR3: TGCAGTGCTAGAGGCGGGGGGGCCGGTTGGGAGCAGTACTTC. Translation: CSARGGGAGWEQYF.

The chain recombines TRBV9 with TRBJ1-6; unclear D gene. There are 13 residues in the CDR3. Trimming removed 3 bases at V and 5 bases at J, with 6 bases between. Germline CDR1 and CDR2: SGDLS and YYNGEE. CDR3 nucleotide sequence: TGTGCCAGCAGCGAGGGAGATAATTCACCCCTCCACTTT. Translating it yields CASSEGDNSPLHF.

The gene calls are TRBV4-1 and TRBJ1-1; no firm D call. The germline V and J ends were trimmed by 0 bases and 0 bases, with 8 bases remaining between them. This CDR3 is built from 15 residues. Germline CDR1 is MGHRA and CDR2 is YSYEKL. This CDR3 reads CASSQETWVNTEAFF. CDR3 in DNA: TGCGCCAGCAGCCAAGAGACTTGGGTGAACACTGAAGCTTTCTTT.

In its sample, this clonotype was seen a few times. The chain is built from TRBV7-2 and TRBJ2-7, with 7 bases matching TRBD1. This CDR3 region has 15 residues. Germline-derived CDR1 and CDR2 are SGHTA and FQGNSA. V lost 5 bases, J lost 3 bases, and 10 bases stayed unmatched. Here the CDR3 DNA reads TGTGCCAGCAGCCCACGACAGGGTGGGGACTACGAGCAGTACTTC. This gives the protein CASSPRQGGDYEQYF.

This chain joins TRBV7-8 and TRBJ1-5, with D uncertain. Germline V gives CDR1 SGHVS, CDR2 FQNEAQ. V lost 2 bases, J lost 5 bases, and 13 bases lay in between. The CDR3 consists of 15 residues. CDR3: CASSLISYSDQPQHF. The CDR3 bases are TGTGCCAGCAGCTTAATCAGTTACTCGGATCAGCCCCAGCATTTT. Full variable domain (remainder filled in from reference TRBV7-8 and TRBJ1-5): GAGVSQSPRYKVAKRGQDVALRCDPISGHVSLFWYQQALGQGPEFLTYFQNEAQLDKSGLPSDRFFAERPEGSVSTLKIQRTQQEDSAVYLCASSLISYSDQPQHFGDGTRLSIL.

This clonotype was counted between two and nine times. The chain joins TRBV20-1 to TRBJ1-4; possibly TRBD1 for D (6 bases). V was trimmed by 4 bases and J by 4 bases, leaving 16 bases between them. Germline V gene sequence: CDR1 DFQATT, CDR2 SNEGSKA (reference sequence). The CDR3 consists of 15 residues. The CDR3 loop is CSANPHGQINEKLFF. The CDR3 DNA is TGCAGTGCTAACCCCCATGGACAGATTAATGAAAAACTGTTTTTT.

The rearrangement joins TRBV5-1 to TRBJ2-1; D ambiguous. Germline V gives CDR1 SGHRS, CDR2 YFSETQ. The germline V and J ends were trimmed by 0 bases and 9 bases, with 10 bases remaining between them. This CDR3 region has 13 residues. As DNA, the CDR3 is TGCGCCAGCAGCTTGGTCTCCCGCAGTGAGCAGTTCTTC. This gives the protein CASSLVSRSEQFF. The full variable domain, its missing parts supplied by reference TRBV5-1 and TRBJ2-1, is KAGVTQTPRYLIKTRGQQVTLSCSPISGHRSVSWYQQTPGQGLQFLFEYFSETQRNKGNFPGRFSGRQFSNSRSEMNVSTLELGDSALYLCASSLVSRSEQFFGPGTRLTVL.

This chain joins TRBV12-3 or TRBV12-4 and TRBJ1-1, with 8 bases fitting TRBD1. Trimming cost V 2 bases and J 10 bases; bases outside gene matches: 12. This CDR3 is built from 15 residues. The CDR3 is CASSLNSDRVGGAFF. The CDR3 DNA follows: TGTGCCAGCAGTTTAAATTCGGACAGGGTGGGAGGAGCTTTCTTT.